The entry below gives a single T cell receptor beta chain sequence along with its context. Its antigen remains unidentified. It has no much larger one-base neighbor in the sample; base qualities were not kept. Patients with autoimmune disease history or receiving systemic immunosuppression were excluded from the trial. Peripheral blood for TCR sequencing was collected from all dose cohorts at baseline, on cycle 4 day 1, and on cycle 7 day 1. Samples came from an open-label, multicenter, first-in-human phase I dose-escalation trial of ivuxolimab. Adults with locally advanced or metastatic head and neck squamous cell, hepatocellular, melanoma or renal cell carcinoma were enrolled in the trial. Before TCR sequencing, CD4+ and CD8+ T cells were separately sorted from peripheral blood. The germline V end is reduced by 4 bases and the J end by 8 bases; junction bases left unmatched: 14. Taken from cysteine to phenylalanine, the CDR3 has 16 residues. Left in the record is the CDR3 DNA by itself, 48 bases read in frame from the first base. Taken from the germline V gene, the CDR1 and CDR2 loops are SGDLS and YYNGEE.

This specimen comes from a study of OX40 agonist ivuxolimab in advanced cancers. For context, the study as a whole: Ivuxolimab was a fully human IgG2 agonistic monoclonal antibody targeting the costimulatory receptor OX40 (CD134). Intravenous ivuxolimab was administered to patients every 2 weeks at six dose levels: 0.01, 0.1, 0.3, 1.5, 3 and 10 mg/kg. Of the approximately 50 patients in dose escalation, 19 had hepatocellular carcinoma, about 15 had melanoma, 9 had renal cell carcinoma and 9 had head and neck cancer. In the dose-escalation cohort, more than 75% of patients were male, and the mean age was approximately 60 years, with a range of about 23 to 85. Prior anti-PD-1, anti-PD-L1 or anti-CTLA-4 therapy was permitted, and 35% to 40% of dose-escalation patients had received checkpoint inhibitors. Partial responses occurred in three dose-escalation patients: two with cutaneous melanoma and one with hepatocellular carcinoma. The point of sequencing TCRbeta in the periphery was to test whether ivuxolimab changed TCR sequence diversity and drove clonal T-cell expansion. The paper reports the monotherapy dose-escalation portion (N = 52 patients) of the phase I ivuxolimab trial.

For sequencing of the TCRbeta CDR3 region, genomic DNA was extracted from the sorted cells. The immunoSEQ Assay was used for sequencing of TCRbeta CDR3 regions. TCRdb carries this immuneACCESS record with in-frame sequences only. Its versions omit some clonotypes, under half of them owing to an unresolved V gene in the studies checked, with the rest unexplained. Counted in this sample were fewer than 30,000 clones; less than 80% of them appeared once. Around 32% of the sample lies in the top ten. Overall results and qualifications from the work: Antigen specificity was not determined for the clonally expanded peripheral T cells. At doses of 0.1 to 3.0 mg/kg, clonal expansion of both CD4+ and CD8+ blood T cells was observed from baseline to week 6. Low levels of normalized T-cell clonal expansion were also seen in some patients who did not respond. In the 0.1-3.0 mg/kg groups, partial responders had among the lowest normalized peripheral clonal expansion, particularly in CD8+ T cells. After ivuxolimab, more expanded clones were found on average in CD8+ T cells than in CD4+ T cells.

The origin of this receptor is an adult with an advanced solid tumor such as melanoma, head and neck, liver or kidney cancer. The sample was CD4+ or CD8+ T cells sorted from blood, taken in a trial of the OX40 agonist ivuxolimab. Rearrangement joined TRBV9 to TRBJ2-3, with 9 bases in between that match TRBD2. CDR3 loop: CASSPAERGDTSTQYF. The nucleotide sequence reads TGTGCCAGCAGCCCAGCTGAGCGGGGGGACACTTCTACGCAGTATTTT. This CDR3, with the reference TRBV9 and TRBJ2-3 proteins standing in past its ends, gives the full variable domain DSGVTQTPKHLITATGQRVTLRCSPRSGDLSVYWYQQSLDQGLQFLIQYYNGEERAKGNILERFSAQQFPDLHSELNLSSLELGDSALYFCASSPAERGDTSTQYFGPGTRLTVL.